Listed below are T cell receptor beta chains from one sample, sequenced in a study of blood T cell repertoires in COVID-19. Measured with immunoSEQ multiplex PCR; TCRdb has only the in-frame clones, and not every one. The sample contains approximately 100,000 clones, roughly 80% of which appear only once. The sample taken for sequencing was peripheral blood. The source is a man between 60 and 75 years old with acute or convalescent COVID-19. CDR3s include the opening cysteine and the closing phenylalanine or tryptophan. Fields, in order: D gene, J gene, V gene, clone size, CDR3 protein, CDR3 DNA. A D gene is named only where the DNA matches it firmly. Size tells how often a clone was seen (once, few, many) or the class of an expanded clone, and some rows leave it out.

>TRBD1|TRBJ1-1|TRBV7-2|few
CASSYGQVMNTEAFF
TGTGCCAGCAGTTATGGACAGGTCATGAACACTGAAGCTTTCTTT
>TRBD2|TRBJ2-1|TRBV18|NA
CASSPPPAGGYNEQFF
TGTGCCAGCTCACCACCCCCGGCGGGGGGGTACAATGAGCAGTTCTTC
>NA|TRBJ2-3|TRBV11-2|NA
CASSLQGQAADTQYF
TGTGCCAGCAGCTTACAGGGGCAAGCTGCGGATACGCAGTATTTT
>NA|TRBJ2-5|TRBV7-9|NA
CASSLDRREETQYF
TGTGCCAGCAGCTTGGACCGGCGGGAAGAGACCCAGTACTTC
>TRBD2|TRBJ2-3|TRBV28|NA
CASSNLLAGGPPDTQYF
TGTGCCAGCAGCAACCTTCTAGCGGGAGGGCCCCCAGATACGCAGTATTTT
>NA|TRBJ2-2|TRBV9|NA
CASSVLGGNTGELFF
TGTGCCAGCAGTGTACTGGGGGGGAACACCGGGGAGCTGTTTTTT
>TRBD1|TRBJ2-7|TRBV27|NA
CASRPGQASYEQYF
TGTGCCAGCAGGCCGGGACAGGCATCCTACGAGCAGTACTTC
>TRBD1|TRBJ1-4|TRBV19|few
CASSGGTGETLWEKLFF
TGTGCCAGTAGTGGAGGGACAGGCGAGACCCTGTGGGAAAAACTGTTTTTT
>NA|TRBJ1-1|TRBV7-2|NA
CASSLMLGEAEAFF
TGTGCCAGCAGCTTAATGTTGGGGGAGGCCGAAGCTTTCTTT
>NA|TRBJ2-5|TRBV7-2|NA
CASSLEAGYQETQYF
TGTGCCAGCAGCTTAGAGGCGGGGTACCAAGAGACCCAGTACTTC
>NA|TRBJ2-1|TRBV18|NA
CASSSQGTEQFF
TGTGCCAGCTCATCTCAGGGTACTGAGCAGTTCTTC
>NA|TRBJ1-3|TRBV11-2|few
CASSPNPGVPVSGNTIYF
TGTGCCAGCAGCCCAAACCCAGGGGTCCCAGTCTCTGGAAACACCATATATTTT
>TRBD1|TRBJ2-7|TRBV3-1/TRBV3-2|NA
CASSQGRRGLYEQYF
TGTGCCAGCAGCCAAGGTCGCAGGGGGCTTTACGAGCAGTACTTC
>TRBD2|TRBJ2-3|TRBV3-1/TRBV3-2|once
CASSAPGLQQITDTQYF
TGTGCCAGCAGCGCCCCGGGACTACAACAAATCACAGATACGCAGTATTTT
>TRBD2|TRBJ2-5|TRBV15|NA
CATSRGAGGNQETQYF
TGTGCCACCAGCAGAGGAGCGGGAGGTAATCAAGAGACCCAGTACTTC
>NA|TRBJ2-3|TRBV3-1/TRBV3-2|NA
CASSQEVRVTSTDTQYF
TGTGCCAGCAGCCAAGAAGTTCGAGTGACTAGCACAGATACGCAGTATTTT
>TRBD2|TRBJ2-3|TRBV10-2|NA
CVSRTSGIDTQYF
TGCGTCAGCAGGACTAGCGGAATAGATACGCAGTATTTT